The subject of this entry is one T cell receptor beta chain. The antigen is unknown. Sequencing relied on a cDNA template that was reverse transcribed from extracted RNA. The table came from immunoSEQ multiplex PCR; TCRdb's copy has only in-frame clones and leaves some out. The sample records 170,000 or so clones, about three fifths being singletons. Described treatment: oral pan-JAK inhibitor, 5-10 mg twice daily. V lost 4 bases and J lost 8, with 32 bases in between. Germline CDR1 GTSNPN, CDR2 SVGIG (reference sequence). The CDR3 covers 18 residues. This entry comes from a study of CD8+ T cells in alopecia areata. For the study at large: Tofacitinib administration to treated patients was oral, at 5 to 10 mg twice daily. Findings and caveats of the study: Affected lesional scalp, above all in alopecia totalis/universalis, was more clonal than normal scalp.

This TCR was sampled from a human donor with alopecia areata. The sequencing here drew on CD8+ T cells sorted from blood, taken at week 24, from a patient treated with tofacitinib. The chain links TRBV30 to TRBJ1-2; D unclear. CDR3 sequence reads: CAWIPIYAPKYAPRGYTF. The CDR3 DNA reads TGTGCCTGGATTCCCATATATGCCCCGAAATATGCCCCCCGCGGCTACACCTTC.